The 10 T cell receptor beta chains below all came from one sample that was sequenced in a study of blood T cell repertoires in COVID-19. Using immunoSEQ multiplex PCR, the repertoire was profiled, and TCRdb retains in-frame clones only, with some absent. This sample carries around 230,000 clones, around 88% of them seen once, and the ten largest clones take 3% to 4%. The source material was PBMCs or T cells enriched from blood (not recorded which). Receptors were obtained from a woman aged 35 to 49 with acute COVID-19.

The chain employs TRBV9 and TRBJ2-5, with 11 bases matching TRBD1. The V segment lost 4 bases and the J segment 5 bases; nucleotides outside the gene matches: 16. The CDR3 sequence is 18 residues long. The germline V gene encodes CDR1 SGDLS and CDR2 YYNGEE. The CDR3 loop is CASSPLYRDRGSRETQYF. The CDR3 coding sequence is TGTGCCAGCAGCCCACTCTACCGGGACAGGGGGTCACGGGAGACCCAGTACTTC.

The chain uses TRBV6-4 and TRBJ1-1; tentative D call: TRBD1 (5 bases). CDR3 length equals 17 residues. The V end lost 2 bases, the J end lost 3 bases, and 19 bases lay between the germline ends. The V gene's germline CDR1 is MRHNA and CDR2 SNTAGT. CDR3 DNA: TGTGCCAGCAGTGACGTTGTAGGAACAGGCGAAGACACTGAAGCTTTCTTT. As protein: CASSDVVGTGEDTEAFF.

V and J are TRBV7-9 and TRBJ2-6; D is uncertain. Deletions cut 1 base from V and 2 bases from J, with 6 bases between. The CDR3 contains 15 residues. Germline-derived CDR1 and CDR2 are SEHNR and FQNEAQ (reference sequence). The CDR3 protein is CASSLGQAGANVLTF. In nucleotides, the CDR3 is TGTGCCAGCAGCTTAGGGCAGGCTGGGGCCAACGTCCTGACTTTC.

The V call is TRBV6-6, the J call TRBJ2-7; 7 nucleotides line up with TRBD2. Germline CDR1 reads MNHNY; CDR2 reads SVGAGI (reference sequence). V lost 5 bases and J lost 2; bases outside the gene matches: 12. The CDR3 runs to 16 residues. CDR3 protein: CASSPPASGLTYEQYF. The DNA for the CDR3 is TGTGCCAGCAGTCCCCCAGCTAGCGGTCTTACCTACGAGCAGTACTTC.

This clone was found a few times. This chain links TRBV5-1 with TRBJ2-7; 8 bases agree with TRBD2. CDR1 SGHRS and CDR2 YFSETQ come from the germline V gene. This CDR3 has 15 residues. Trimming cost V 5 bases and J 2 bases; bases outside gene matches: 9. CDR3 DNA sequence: TGCGCCAGCAGAGAGGGACTAGTAGTAACCTACGAGCAGTACTTC. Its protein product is CASREGLVVTYEQYF.

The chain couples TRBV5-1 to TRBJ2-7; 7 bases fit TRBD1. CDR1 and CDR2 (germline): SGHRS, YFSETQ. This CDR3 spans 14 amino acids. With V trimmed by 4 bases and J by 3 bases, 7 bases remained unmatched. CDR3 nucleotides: TGCGCCAGCAGCCCCGGGACAGTGCACTACGAGCAGTACTTC. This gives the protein CASSPGTVHYEQYF. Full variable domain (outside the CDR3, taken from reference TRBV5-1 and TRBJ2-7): KAGVTQTPRYLIKTRGQQVTLSCSPISGHRSVSWYQQTPGQGLQFLFEYFSETQRNKGNFPGRFSGRQFSNSRSEMNVSTLELGDSALYLCASSPGTVHYEQYFGPGTRLTVT.

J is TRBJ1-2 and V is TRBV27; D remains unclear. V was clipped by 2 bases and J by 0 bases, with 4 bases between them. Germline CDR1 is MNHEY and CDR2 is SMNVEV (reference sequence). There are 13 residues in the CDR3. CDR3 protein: CASSLSANYGYTF. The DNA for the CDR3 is TGTGCCAGCAGTTTAAGCGCTAACTATGGCTACACCTTC.

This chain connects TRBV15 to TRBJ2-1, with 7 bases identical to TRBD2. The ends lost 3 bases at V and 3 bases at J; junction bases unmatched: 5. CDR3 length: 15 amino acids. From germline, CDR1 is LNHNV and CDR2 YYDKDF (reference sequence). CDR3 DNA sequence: TGTGCCACCAGCAGTGGCGGGGGAGACTACAATGAGCAGTTCTTC. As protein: CATSSGGGDYNEQFF. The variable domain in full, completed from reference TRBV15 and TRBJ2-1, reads DAMVIQNPRYQVTQFGKPVTLSCSQTLNHNVMYWYQQKSSQAPKLLFHYYDKDFNNEADTPDNFQSRRPNTSFCFLDIRSPGLGDTAMYLCATSSGGGDYNEQFFGPGTRLTVL.

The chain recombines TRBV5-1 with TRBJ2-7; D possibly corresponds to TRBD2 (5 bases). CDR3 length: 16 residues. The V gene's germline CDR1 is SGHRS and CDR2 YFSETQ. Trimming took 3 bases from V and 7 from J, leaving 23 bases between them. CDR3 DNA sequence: TGCGCCAGCAGCTGGGGAAGGAGGCCTCCAGAGGGTGAGCAGTACTTC. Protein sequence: CASSWGRRPPEGEQYF.

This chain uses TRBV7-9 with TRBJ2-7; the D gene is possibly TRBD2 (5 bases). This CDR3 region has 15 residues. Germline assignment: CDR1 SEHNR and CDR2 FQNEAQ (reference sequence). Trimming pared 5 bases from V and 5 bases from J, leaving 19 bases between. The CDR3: CASSPLLTGSDEQYF. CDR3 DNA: TGTGCCAGCAGCCCACTACTCACGGGGTCCGACGAGCAGTACTTC.